This T cell receptor beta chain was recovered during a study of shared clonotypes between healthy human individuals. Study conclusions and caveats: In the sorted subsets, rarefaction showed sequencing was incomplete despite large depth.

Sorted-subset replicate PCR reactions were performed with around 200 ng DNA, corresponding to tens of thousands of T cell genomes. The assay was immunoSEQ multiplex PCR, and TCRdb's table has in-frame clones only and misses some. This table has around 1.6 million clones, 95% to 99% appearing once. From germline, CDR1 is SEHNR and CDR2 FQNEAQ (reference sequence). Trimming pared 5 bases from V and 0 bases from J, leaving 23 bases between. This CDR3 region has 19 residues. About this clone itself: Its antigen is still unknown.

Input material: naive CD4+ T cells sorted from blood. Subset in this sample: CD45RA+ positively selected. The TCR was taken from a man aged 25-40 years in good health. This chain joins TRBV7-9 and TRBJ1-3; D remains unclear. CDR3 protein: CASSVQSLNDASSGNTIYF. The DNA for the CDR3 is TGTGCCAGCAGCGTCCAGTCCCTAAACGACGCAAGCTCTGGAAACACCATATATTTT.